This TCR beta chain emerged from a study of cytomegalovirus exposure and HLA in healthy donors. Whole-study findings and limits: Sequences of the TCR beta chain were said to predict the HLA-A and HLA-B alleles of most subjects accurately. CMV antigen specificity was confirmed in vitro for three CMV-associated chains. Per a prior analysis, the majority of TCR beta V segments were productive roughly 90% or roughly 30% of the time.

The V gene end was trimmed by 4 bases and the J gene end by 5 bases; junction bases not matched to a gene: 5. The CDR3 is made up of 13 amino acids. The germline CDR1 and CDR2 sequences are SGHTA and FQGTGA. Comment on this clone: Its antigen is not known.

This PCR relied on a set of 60 Vbeta primers and 13 Jbeta primers. In the original workflow: Later reanalysis found 60 million to 90 million unique TCR beta chains, 10 million to 14 million of them shared. Sequencing was performed with immunoSEQ multiplex PCR; in TCRdb, only in-frame clones are kept and a portion is missing. V, J and clone size are those of that table, while D and trimming were read from the DNA. The top ten hold almost 5% of the sample, which has fewer than 150,000 clones, approximately 80% seen once. The chain has TRBV7-3 and TRBJ2-7; 7 bases are shared with TRBD2. The sequence came from a man aged 45-65 years in good health and CMV-seropositive. The sample was PBMCs. CDR3 region: CASSSRGGDEQYF. CDR3 sequence (DNA): TGTGCCAGCAGCTCCCGGGGAGGGGACGAGCAGTACTTC.